This TCR beta chain was found in a study of blood T cell repertoires in COVID-19. Study information: The United States, Italy and Spain provided the acute and convalescent COVID-19 samples. T cells, B-cell-depleted T cells, or PBMCs provided the cDNA or gDNA that served as material.

The CDR3 is made up of 15 amino acids. Germline CDR1 and CDR2: LNHDA and SQIVND (reference sequence). V was cut by 0 bases and J by 4 bases, with 10 bases left in between. TCRdb's table, derived via immunoSEQ multiplex PCR, lists solely in-frame clones and lacks some. The repertoire has 60,000 to 90,000 clones, about 83% of them found once; the top ten carry around 5.1%. The rearrangement joins TRBV19 to TRBJ2-1; D gene uncertain. The receptor comes from a woman aged 80 or over with active or convalescent COVID-19. The sequencing sample was made of peripheral blood. CDR3 loop: CASSIDGLWYNEQFF. For the CDR3, the DNA is TGTGCCAGTAGTATAGATGGGCTCTGGTACAATGAGCAGTTCTTC.